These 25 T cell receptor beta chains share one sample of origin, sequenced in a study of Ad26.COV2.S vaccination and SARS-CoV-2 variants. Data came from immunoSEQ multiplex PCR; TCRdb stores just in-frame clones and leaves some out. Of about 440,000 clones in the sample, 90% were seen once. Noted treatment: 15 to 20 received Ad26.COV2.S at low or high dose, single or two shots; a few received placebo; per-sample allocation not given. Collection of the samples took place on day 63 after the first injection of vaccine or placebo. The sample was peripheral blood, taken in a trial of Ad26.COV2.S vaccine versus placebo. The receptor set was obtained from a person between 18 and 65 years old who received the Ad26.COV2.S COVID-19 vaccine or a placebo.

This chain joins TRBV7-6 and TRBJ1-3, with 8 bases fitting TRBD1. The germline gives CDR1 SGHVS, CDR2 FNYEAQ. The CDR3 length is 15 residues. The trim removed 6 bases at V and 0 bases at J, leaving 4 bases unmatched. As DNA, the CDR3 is TGTGCCAGCAGGTTGGGACAGGCCTCTGGAAACACCATATATTTT. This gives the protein CASRLGQASGNTIYF.

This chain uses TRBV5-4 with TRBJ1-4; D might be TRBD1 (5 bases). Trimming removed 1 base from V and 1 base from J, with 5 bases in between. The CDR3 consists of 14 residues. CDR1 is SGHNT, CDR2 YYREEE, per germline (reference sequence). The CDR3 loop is CASSLQGTNEKLFF. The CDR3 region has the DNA TGTGCCAGCAGCTTGCAGGGAACTAATGAAAAACTGTTTTTT. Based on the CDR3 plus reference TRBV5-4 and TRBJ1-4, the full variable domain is ETGVTQSPTHLIKTRGQQVTLRCSSQSGHNTVSWYQQALGQGPQFIFQYYREEENGRGNFPPRFSGLQFPNYSSELNVNALELDDSALYLCASSLQGTNEKLFFGSGTQLSVL.

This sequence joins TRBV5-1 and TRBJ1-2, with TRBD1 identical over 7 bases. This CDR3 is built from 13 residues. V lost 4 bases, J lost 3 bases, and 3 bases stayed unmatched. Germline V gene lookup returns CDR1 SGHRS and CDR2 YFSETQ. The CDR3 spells CASSTGQDYGYTF. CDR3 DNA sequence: TGCGCCAGCAGCACAGGACAGGACTATGGCTACACCTTC. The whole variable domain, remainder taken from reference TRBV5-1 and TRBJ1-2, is KAGVTQTPRYLIKTRGQQVTLSCSPISGHRSVSWYQQTPGQGLQFLFEYFSETQRNKGNFPGRFSGRQFSNSRSEMNVSTLELGDSALYLCASSTGQDYGYTFGSGTRLTVV.

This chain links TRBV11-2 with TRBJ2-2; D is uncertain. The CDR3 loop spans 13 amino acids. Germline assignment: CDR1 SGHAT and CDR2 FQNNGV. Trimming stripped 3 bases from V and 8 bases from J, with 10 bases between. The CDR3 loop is CASSLGQKGELFF. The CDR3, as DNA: TGTGCCAGCAGCTTGGGCCAAAAGGGGGAGCTGTTTTTT.

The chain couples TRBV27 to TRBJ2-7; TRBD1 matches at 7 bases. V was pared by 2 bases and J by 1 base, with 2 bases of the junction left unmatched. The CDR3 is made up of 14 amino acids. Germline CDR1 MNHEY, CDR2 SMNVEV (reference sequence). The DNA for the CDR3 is TGTGCCAGCAGTTTACTGACAGGGTCCTACGAGCAGTACTTC. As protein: CASSLLTGSYEQYF.

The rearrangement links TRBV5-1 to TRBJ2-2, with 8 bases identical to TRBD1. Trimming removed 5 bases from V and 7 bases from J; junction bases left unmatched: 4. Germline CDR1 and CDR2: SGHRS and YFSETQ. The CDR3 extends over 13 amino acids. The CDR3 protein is CASRGQGLGELFF. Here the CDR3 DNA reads TGCGCCAGCAGAGGACAGGGTCTCGGGGAGCTGTTTTTT.

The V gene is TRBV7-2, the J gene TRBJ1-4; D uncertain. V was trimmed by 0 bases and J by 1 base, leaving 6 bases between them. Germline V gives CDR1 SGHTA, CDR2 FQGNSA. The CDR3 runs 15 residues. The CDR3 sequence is CASSLATGTNEKLFF. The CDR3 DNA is TGTGCCAGCAGCTTAGCGACGGGAACTAATGAAAAACTGTTTTTT.

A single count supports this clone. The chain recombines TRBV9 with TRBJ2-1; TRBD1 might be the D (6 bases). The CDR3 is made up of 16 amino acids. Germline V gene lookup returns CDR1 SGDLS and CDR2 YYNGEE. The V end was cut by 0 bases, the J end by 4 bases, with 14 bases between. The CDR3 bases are TGTGCCAGCAGCGTAGTCGACAGGCCTTCGTACAATGAGCAGTTCTTC. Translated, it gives CASSVVDRPSYNEQFF.

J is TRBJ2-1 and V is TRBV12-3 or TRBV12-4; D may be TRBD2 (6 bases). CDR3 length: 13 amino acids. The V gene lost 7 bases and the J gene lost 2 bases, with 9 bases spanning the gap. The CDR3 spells CASNGRTYNEQFF. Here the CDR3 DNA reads TGTGCCAGCAACGGGAGAACCTACAATGAGCAGTTCTTC.

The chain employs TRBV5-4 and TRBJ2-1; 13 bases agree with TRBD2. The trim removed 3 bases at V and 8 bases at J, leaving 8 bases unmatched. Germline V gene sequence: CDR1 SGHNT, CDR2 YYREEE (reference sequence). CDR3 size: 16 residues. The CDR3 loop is CASSSDPTSGGYEQFF. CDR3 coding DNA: TGTGCCAGCAGCTCCGACCCGACTAGCGGGGGGTATGAGCAGTTCTTC.

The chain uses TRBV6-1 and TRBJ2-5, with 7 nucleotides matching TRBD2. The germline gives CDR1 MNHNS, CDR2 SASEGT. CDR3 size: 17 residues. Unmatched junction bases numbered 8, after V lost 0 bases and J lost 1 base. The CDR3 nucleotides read TGTGCCAGCAGTGAAGCTGGGGGGGGAGGGCCCCAAGAGACCCAGTACTTC. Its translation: CASSEAGGGGPQETQYF.

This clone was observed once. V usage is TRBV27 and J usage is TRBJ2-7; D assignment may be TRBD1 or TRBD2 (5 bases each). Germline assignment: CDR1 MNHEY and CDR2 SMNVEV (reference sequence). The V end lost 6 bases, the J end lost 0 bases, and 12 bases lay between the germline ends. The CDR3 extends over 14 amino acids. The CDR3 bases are TGTGCCAGCAGGAAGTTGGGGGACTCCTACGAGCAGTACTTC. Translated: CASRKLGDSYEQYF.

CDR3 coding DNA: TGTGCCAGCAGCCTACTAGCGGGAGGGCGCGAGCAGTACTTC. It yields the protein CASSLLAGGREQYF. The J gene is TRBJ2-7, the V gene TRBV6-5; 13 bases align to TRBD2. The CDR3 is 14 residues long. V lost 6 bases and J lost 6; bases outside the gene matches: 5. Germline CDR1 is MNHEY and CDR2 is SVGAGI.

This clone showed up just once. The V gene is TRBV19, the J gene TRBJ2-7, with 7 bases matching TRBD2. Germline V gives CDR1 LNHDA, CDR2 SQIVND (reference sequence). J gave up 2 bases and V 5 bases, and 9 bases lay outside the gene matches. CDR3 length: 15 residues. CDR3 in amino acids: CASSLPGGVPYEQYF. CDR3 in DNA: TGTGCCAGTAGTCTCCCGGGAGGCGTTCCCTACGAGCAGTACTTC.

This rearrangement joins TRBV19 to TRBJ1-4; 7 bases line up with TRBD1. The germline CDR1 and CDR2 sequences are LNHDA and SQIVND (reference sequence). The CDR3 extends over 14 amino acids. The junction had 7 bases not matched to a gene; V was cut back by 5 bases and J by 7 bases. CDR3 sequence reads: CASSVTGMSEKLFF. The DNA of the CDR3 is TGTGCCAGTAGTGTGACAGGGATGAGTGAAAAACTGTTTTTT.

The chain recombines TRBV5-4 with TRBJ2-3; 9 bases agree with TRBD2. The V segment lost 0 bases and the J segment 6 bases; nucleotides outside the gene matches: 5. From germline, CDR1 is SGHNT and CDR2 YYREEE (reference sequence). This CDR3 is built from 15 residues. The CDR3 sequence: CASSLGAGGMDTQYF. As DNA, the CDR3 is TGTGCCAGCAGCTTGGGAGCGGGAGGCATGGATACGCAGTATTTT.

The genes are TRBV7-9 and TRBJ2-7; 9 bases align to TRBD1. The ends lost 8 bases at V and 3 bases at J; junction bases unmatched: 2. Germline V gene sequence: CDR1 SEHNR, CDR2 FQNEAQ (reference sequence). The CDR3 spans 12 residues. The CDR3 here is CASGTGIYEQYF. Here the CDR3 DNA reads TGTGCCAGCGGGACAGGGATCTACGAGCAGTACTTC.

This CDR3 is CASSMGATNEKLFF. DNA of the CDR3: TGTGCCAGCTCAATGGGCGCCACTAATGAAAAACTGTTTTTT. This chain links TRBV18 with TRBJ1-4, with unresolved D. The CDR3 spans 14 residues. The germline gives CDR1 KGHSH, CDR2 LQKENI. The V end was cut by 5 bases, the J end by 2 bases, with 9 bases between. The full variable domain, in which reference TRBV18 and TRBJ1-4 provide the parts outside the CDR3, is NAGVMQNPRHLVRRRGQEARLRCSPMKGHSHVYWYRQLPEEGLKFMVYLQKENIIDESGMPKERFSAEFPKEGPSILRIQQVVRGDSAAYFCASSMGATNEKLFFGSGTQLSVL.

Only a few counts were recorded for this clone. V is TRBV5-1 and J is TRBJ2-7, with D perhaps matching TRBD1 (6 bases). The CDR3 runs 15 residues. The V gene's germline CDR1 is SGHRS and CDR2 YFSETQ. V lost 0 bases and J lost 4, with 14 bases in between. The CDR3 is CASSLDEGQGYEQYF. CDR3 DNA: TGCGCCAGCAGCTTGGATGAGGGACAAGGATACGAGCAGTACTTC.

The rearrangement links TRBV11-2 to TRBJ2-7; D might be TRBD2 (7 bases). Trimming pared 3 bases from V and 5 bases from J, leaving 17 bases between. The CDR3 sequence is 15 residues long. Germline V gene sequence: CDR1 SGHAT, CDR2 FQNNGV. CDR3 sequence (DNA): TGTGCCAGCAGCTTTTCGGGGGGCAGTTCAAACGAGCAGTACTTC. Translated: CASSFSGGSSNEQYF. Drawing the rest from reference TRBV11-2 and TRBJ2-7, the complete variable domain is EAGVAQSPRYKIIEKRQSVAFWCNPISGHATLYWYQQILGQGPKLLIQFQNNGVVDDSQLPKDRFSAERLKGVDSTLKIQPAKLEDSAVYLCASSFSGGSSNEQYFGPGTRLTVT.

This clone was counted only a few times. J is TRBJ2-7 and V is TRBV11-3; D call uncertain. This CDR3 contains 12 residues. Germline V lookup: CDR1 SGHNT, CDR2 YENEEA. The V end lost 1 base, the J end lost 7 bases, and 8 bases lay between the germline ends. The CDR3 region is CASSLGPGEQYF. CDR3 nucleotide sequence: TGTGCCAGCAGCTTAGGTCCCGGGGAGCAGTACTTC.

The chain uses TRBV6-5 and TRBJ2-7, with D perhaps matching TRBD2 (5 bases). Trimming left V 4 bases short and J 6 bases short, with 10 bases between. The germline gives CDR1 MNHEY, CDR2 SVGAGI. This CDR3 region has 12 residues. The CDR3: CASSFTSGEQYF. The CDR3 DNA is TGTGCCAGCAGTTTTACTAGTGGCGAGCAGTACTTC.

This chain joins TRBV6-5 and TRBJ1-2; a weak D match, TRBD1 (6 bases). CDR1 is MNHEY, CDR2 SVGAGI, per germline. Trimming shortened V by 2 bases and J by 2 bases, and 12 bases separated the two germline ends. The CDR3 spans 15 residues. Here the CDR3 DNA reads TGTGCCAGCAGTTACAGTCCAGGGGCAAACTATGGCTACACCTTC. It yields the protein CASSYSPGANYGYTF.

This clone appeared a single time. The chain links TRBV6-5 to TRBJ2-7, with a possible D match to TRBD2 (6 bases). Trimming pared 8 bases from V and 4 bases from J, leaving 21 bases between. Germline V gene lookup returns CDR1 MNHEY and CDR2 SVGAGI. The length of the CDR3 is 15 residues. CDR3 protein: CASSLKGGERYEQYF. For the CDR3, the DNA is TGTGCCAGCTCCCTCAAAGGCGGGGAGAGATACGAGCAGTACTTC.

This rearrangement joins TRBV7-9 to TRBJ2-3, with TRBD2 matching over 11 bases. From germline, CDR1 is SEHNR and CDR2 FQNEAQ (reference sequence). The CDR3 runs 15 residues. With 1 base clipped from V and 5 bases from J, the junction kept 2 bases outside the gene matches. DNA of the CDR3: TGTGCCAGCAGCTTAGGACTAGCGGGAAAAGATACGCAGTATTTT. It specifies CASSLGLAGKDTQYF.